These 20 T cell receptor beta chains originate from one sample sequenced in a study of T cell changes during pregnancy in multiple sclerosis. Measured with immunoSEQ multiplex PCR; TCRdb has only the in-frame clones, and not every one. The data contain more than 30,000 clones, 70% to 90% of them singletons. Sample: CD8+ T cells from peripheral blood mononuclear cells, taken in the second trimester of pregnancy. These receptors were obtained from a female donor with multiple sclerosis, enrolled in a pregnancy study.

V gene TRBV7-9 combines with J gene TRBJ1-2, with D tentatively TRBD1 (5 bases). Germline CDR1 and CDR2: SEHNR and FQNEAQ (reference sequence). The length of the CDR3 is 13 residues. V was pared by 5 bases and J by 6 bases, with 13 bases between. CDR3 nucleotides: TGTGCCAGCAGCGATAGACAGAGACATGGCTACACCTTC. It codes for CASSDRQRHGYTF. Combining the CDR3 with reference TRBV7-9 and TRBJ1-2 gives the whole variable domain DTGVSQNPRHKITKRGQNVTFRCDPISEHNRLYWYRQTLGQGPEFLTYFQNEAQLEKSRLLSDRFSAERPKGSFSTLEIQRTEQGDSAMYLCASSDRQRHGYTFGSGTRLTVV.

The chain recombines TRBV14 with TRBJ2-7; D possibly corresponds to TRBD2 (6 bases). The CDR3 covers 13 residues. V lost 3 bases, J lost 10 bases, and 16 bases lay in between. The germline CDR1 and CDR2 sequences are SGHDN and FVKESK. The DNA for the CDR3 is TGTGCCAGCAGCCAGGATCCGGGACTCGCCCAGTACTTC. Its translation is CASSQDPGLAQYF.

The gene calls are TRBV5-4 and TRBJ1-2; tentatively, D is TRBD1 (5 bases). With 6 bases removed from V and 6 bases from J, the gap between germline ends came to 18 bases. Germline CDR1 SGHNT, CDR2 YYREEE (reference sequence). This CDR3 has 14 amino acids. DNA of the CDR3: TGTGCCAGCACCCCTTCCGGCGGGGGTAATGGCTACACCTTC. This codes for CASTPSGGGNGYTF.

The chain combines TRBV28 with TRBJ2-7; D unresolved. Trimming pared 3 bases from V and 6 bases from J, leaving 12 bases between. CDR3 length: 13 residues. The V gene's germline CDR1 is MDHEN and CDR2 SYDVKM. The CDR3: CASSFSPAGEQYF. The DNA of the CDR3 is TGTGCCAGCAGTTTTTCGCCAGCAGGCGAGCAGTACTTC.

The rearrangement joins TRBV27 to TRBJ2-7; possibly TRBD2 for D (6 bases). In germline, CDR1 is MNHEY, CDR2 SMNVEV (reference sequence). The length of the CDR3 is 15 residues. V lost 1 base, J lost 5 bases, and 15 bases lay in between. CDR3 bases: TGTGCCAGCAGTTTATTTTGGGGGGTAAACGACGAGCAGTACTTC. Protein: CASSLFWGVNDEQYF.

Only one count was recorded for this clone. J is TRBJ2-7 and V is TRBV7-9, with 10 bases aligning to TRBD2. CDR3 length equals 15 residues. V was clipped by 5 bases and J by 2 bases; unmatched bases: 6. CDR1 is SEHNR, CDR2 FQNEAQ, per germline (reference sequence). This CDR3 is CASSPTSGITYEQYF. The CDR3, as DNA: TGTGCCAGCAGCCCCACTAGCGGGATAACCTACGAGCAGTACTTC.

This chain uses TRBV29-1 with TRBJ2-2; tentatively, D is TRBD1 (6 bases). The CDR3 covers 13 residues. From germline, CDR1 is SQVTM and CDR2 ANQGSEA. V was cut by 6 bases and J by 1 base, with 9 bases left in between. This CDR3 reads CSVPGQNTGELFF. As DNA, the CDR3 is TGCAGCGTCCCGGGACAGAACACCGGGGAGCTGTTTTTT.

This clone was detected a few times. The rearrangement uses TRBV29-1 and TRBJ1-1; no clear D gene. The V and J ends lost 3 bases and 0 bases respectively, with 11 bases between them. The CDR3 is made up of 14 amino acids. From germline, CDR1 is SQVTM and CDR2 ANQGSEA. The DNA of the CDR3 is TGCAGCGTTGATGGCGGAGTCGTGAACACTGAAGCTTTCTTT. Its protein product is CSVDGGVVNTEAFF.

The gene calls are TRBV4-3 and TRBJ2-5, with TRBD2 matching over 8 bases. With the DNA end fitting TRBJ2-7 better, the J assignment may be wrong. This CDR3 is built from 16 residues. CDR1 is LGHNA and CDR2 is YSLEER in the germline V gene. Written as DNA, the CDR3 is TGCGCCAGCAGCCAAGGCCGGGACCGGGGGGGGTACGAGCAGTACTTC. It specifies CASSQGRDRGGYEQYF.

The chain employs TRBV7-2 and TRBJ2-7; 10 nucleotides align to TRBD2. Germline-derived CDR1 and CDR2 are SGHTA and FQGNSA. Trimming cost V 5 bases and J 1 base; bases outside gene matches: 5. The CDR3 has 15 residues. In nucleotides, the CDR3 is TGTGCCAGCAGCCCAAGCGGGAGGGCGTCCTACGAGCAGTACTTC. As protein: CASSPSGRASYEQYF.

V usage is TRBV4-3 and J usage is TRBJ2-7, with 10 bases fitting TRBD1. V was clipped by 3 bases and J by 4 bases; unmatched bases: 3. CDR1 is LGHNA, CDR2 YSLEER, per germline. The CDR3 extends over 14 amino acids. The CDR3 here is CASSHRTGGYEQYF. CDR3 nucleotides: TGCGCCAGCAGCCACCGGACAGGGGGGTACGAGCAGTACTTC.

This chain uses TRBV29-1 with TRBJ2-1; 8 bases are shared with TRBD1. Germline V gives CDR1 SQVTM, CDR2 ANQGSEA. Germline trimming cut 7 bases from V and 5 bases from J; bases unmatched to any gene: 4. CDR3 length: 12 amino acids. The CDR3 DNA reads as TGCAGCGGCTCGGACAGGGACAATGAGCAGTTCTTC. This sequence encodes CSGSDRDNEQFF.

The chain is built from TRBV27 and TRBJ2-5, with a tentative D call TRBD1 (7 bases). Germline V gene sequence: CDR1 MNHEY, CDR2 SMNVEV (reference sequence). The CDR3 runs to 15 residues. Trimming stripped 5 bases from V and 3 bases from J, with 16 bases between. The CDR3 loop reads CASSTRQGLEETQYF. The CDR3 nucleotides are TGTGCCAGCAGTACCCGACAGGGACTTGAAGAGACCCAGTACTTC.

The chain is built from TRBV27 and TRBJ2-1; D is perhaps TRBD1 (6 bases). The germline gives CDR1 MNHEY, CDR2 SMNVEV (reference sequence). The CDR3 runs to 12 residues. The germline V and J ends were trimmed by 7 bases and 9 bases, with 13 bases remaining between them. The CDR3: CASNSGVGEQFF. Written as DNA, the CDR3 is TGTGCCAGCAATTCAGGGGTGGGTGAGCAGTTCTTC.

By sample fraction, this clone is medium-sized. The chain combines TRBV2 with TRBJ1-5, with 7 bases identical to TRBD1. Per germline, CDR1 SNHLY and CDR2 FYNNEI. With V trimmed by 6 bases and J by 1 base, 15 bases remained unmatched. This CDR3 contains 18 residues. CDR3 protein: CASSPGTVTRSSNQPQHF. The CDR3 DNA is TGTGCCAGCAGCCCCGGGACAGTAACCCGATCCAGCAATCAGCCCCAGCATTTT.

The chain couples TRBV27 to TRBJ2-7; 8 bases line up with TRBD1. CDR1 and CDR2 from the germline V gene are MNHEY and SMNVEV (reference sequence). This CDR3 spans 13 amino acids. Losses at the gene ends were 5 bases for V and 4 bases for J; bases not matched to a gene: 4. CDR3 coding DNA: TGTGCCAGCAGTCCCTGGACAGGGTACGAGCAGTACTTC. The encoded protein is CASSPWTGYEQYF.

This chain joins TRBV9 and TRBJ1-1; a possible D gene is TRBD1 (5 bases). V was shortened by 0 bases and J by 1 base, with 7 bases between the two germline ends. The CDR3 has 14 residues. Germline lookup yields CDR1 SGDLS and CDR2 YYNGEE. CDR3 protein: CASSVARGNTEAFF. The CDR3 nucleotides read TGTGCCAGCAGCGTAGCTAGGGGGAACACTGAAGCTTTCTTT.

This chain connects TRBV6-5 to TRBJ1-1, with 7 nucleotides matching TRBD1. Germline V gives CDR1 MNHEY, CDR2 SVGAGI. CDR3 size: 15 residues. Trimming cost V 5 bases and J 3 bases; bases outside gene matches: 9. The CDR3 reads CASSVTGVGDTEAFF. CDR3 in DNA: TGTGCCAGCAGTGTCACAGGGGTTGGGGACACTGAAGCTTTCTTT.

This chain joins TRBV6-4 and TRBJ2-1; no clear D. Germline V CDR1 and CDR2: MRHNA, SNTAGT. CDR3 length: 16 residues. With 2 bases removed from V and 0 bases from J, the gap between germline ends came to 11 bases. The DNA of the CDR3 is TGTGCCAGCAGTGACCGTGCGCGGAGCTCCTACAATGAGCAGTTCTTC. It translates to CASSDRARSSYNEQFF.

This clone showed up just once. This chain links TRBV19 with TRBJ1-1; TRBD1 agrees at 7 bases. With V trimmed by 11 bases and J by 7 bases, 7 bases remained unmatched. The CDR3 covers 11 residues. In germline, CDR1 is LNHDA, CDR2 SQIVND (reference sequence). The CDR3 loop reads CACRGYYEAFF. The CDR3 DNA reads TGTGCCTGCAGGGGGTATTATGAAGCTTTCTTT. Using reference TRBV19 and TRBJ1-1 for the parts outside the CDR3, the full variable domain is DGGITQSPKYLFRKEGQNVTLSCEQNLNHDAMYWYRQDPGQGLRLIYYSQIVNDFQKGDIAEGYSVSREKKESFPLTVTSAQKNPTAFYLCACRGYYEAFFGQGTRLTVV.